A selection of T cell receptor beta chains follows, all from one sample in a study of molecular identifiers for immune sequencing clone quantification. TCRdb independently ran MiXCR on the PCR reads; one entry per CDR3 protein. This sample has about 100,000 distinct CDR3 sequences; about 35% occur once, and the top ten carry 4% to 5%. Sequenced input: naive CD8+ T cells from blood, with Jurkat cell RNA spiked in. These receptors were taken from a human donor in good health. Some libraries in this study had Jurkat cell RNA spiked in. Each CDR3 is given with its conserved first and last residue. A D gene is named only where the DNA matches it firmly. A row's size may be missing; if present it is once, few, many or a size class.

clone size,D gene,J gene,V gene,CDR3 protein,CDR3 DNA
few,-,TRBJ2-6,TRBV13,CASSHDESSGANVLTF,TGTGCCAGCAGCCACGATGAGAGCTCTGGGGCCAACGTCCTGACTTTC
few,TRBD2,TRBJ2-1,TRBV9,CASSDSGRIYNEQFF,TGTGCCAGCAGCGATAGCGGGAGGATCTACAATGAGCAGTTCTTC
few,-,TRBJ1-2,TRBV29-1,CSALNHGYTF,TGCAGCGCCCTAAACCATGGCTACACCTTC
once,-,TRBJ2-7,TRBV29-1,CSLPWTCGAYEQYF,TGCAGCTTGCCCTGGACTTGCGGCGCCTACGAGCAGTACTTC
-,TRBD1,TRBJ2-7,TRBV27,CASSLVQGDGYEQYF,TGTGCCAGCAGTTTAGTGCAGGGGGATGGTTACGAGCAGTACTTC
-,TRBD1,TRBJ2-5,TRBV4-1,CASSRGTTGIETQYF,TGCGCCAGCAGCCGGGGGACGACAGGGATAGAGACCCAGTACTTC
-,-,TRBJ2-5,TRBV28,CASSPGRMQETQYF,TGTGCCAGCTCCCCGGGACGGATGCAAGAGACCCAGTACTTC
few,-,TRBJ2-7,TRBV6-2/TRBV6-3,CASSYPEQYF,TGTGCCAGCAGTTACCCTGAGCAGTACTTC
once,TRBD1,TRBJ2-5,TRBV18,CASSPWDSLGREPQYF,TGTGCCAGCTCACCATGGGACAGCCTTGGCCGAGAGCCCCAGTACTTC
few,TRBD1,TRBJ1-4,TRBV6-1,CASLGTGREKLFF,TGTGCTAGCCTTGGGACAGGGAGAGAAAAACTGTTTTTT
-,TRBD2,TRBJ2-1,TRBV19,CASSMDGTTTYNEQFF,TGTGCCAGTAGTATGGATGGGACTACAACCTACAATGAGCAGTTCTTC
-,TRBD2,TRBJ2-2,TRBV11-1,CASSSGTRIGTGELFF,TGTGCCAGCAGCTCCGGGACTAGAATAGGCACCGGGGAGCTGTTTTTT
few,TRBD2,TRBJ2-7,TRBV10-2,CASSTTSGEEEQYF,TGCGCCAGCAGTACGACTAGCGGGGAGGAAGAGCAGTACTTC
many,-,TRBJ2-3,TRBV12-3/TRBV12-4,CASSLAFGSTDTQYF,TGTGCCAGCAGTTTAGCGTTCGGCAGCACAGATACGCAGTATTTT
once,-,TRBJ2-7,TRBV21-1,CASSNVSRMNYEQYF,TGTGCCAGCAGCAATGTGAGCAGGATGAACTACGAGCAGTACTTC
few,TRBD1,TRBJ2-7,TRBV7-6,CASSTPGQGPYEQYF,TGTGCCAGCAGCACCCCGGGACAGGGACCCTACGAGCAGTACTTC
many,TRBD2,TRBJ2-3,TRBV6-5,CASSTVLAGSTDTQYF,TGTGCCAGCAGCACCGTACTAGCGGGTAGCACAGATACGCAGTATTTT
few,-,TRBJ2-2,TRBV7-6,CASSLDRVVPGELFF,TGTGCCAGCAGCTTAGATAGGGTCGTACCCGGGGAGCTGTTTTTT
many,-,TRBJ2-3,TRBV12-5,CASGHGASDTQYF,TGTGCTAGTGGTCATGGAGCATCGGATACGCAGTATTTT
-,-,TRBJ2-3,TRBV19,CASSSSTDMQYF,TGTGCCAGTAGTTCCAGCACAGATATGCAGTATTTT
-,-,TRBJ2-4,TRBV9,CASSVGVSKNIQYF,TGTGCCAGCAGCGTAGGTGTTTCCAAAAACATTCAGTACTTC
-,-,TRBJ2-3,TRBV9,CASGVGAAGGTDTQYF,TGTGCCAGCGGCGTAGGGGCGGCAGGGGGCACAGATACGCAGTATTTT
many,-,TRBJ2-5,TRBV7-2,CASSFDRGETQYF,TGTGCCAGCAGCTTTGACAGAGGGGAGACCCAGTACTTC
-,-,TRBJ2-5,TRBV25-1,CASSESDRQETQYF,TGTGCCAGCAGTGAATCTGACCGACAAGAGACCCAGTACTTC
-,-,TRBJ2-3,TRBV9,CAKPRRGPDTQYF,TGTGCCAAACCGAGGAGAGGACCAGATACGCAGTATTTT
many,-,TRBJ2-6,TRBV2,CASFSESHTGANVLTF,TGTGCCAGCTTCTCGGAGTCCCATACCGGGGCCAACGTCCTGACTTTC
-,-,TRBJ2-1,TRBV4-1,CASSQGVNEQFF,TGCGCCAGCAGCCAAGGGGTTAATGAGCAGTTCTTC
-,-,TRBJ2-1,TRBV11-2,CASSRTAYNEQFF,TGTGCCAGCAGCCGGACAGCGTACAATGAGCAGTTCTTC
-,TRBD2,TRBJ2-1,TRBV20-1,CSAPGRLTSGSSYNEQFF,TGCAGTGCACCGGGACGCCTGACTAGCGGAAGCTCCTACAATGAGCAGTTCTTC
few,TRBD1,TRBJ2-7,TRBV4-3,CASSHTGGDRGEQYF,TGCGCCAGCAGCCACACTGGGGGTGACAGGGGCGAGCAGTACTTC
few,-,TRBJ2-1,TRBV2,CASLPRQFF,TGTGCCAGCTTACCGAGGCAGTTCTTC
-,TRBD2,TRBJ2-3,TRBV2,CASSDTSGTADTQYF,TGTGCCAGCAGTGACACTAGCGGGACCGCAGATACGCAGTATTTT
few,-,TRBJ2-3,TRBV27,CASSLSTLVGDRYF,TGTGCCAGCAGTTTATCGACTTTGGTAGGAGATCGGTATTTT
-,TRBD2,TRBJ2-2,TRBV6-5,CASSNSGRAGNTGELFF,TGTGCCAGCAGTAATAGCGGGAGGGCCGGGAACACCGGGGAGCTGTTTTTT
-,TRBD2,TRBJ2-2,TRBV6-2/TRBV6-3,CASGLWLAGDPSNTGELIF,TGTGCCAGCGGGCTGTGGCTAGCGGGAGACCCTTCGAACACCGGGGAGCTGATTTTT
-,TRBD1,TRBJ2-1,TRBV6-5,CASSYLRTGGANNEQFF,TGTGCCAGCAGTTACCTTAGGACAGGGGGCGCCAACAATGAGCAGTTCTTC
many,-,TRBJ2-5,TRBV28,CASSYAGTQETQYF,TGTGCCAGCAGCTACGCCGGAACACAAGAGACCCAGTACTTC
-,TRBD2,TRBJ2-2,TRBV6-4,CASRGLTGELFF,TGTGCCAGCAGGGGACTAACCGGGGAGCTGTTTTTT
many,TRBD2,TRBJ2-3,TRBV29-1,CSVEGGRSDTQYF,TGCAGCGTTGAAGGCGGGAGGTCAGATACGCAGTATTTT
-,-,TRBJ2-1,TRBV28,CASSRATEGTEQFF,TGTGCCAGCTCCCGGGCGACCGAGGGGACTGAGCAGTTCTTC
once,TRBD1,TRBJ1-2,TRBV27,CAIRPPGGEGYTF,TGTGCCATACGCCCCCCAGGGGGCGAGGGCTACACCTTC